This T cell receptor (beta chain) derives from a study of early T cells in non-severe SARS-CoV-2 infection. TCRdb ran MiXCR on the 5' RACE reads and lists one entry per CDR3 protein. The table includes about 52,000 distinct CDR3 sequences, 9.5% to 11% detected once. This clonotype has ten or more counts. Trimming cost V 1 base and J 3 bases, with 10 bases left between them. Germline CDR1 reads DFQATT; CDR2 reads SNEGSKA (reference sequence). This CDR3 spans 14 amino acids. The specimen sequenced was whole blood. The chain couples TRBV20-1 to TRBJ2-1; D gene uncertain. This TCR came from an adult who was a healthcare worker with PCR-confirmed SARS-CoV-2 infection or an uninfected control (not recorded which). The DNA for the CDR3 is TGCAGTGCTAGAGGGTGGGCCTTCTACAATGAGCAGTTCTTC. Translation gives CSARGWAFYNEQFF.